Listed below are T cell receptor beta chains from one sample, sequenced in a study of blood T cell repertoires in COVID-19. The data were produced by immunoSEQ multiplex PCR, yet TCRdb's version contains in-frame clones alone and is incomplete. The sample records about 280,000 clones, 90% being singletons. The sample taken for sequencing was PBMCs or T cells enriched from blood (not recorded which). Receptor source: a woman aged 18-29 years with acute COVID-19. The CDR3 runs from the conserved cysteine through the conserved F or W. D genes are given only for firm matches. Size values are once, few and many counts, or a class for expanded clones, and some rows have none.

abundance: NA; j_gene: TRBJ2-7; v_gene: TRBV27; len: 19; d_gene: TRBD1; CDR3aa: CASSPSRTGLLWSHYEQYF; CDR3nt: TGTGCCAGCAGCCCCTCCCGGACAGGGTTGCTGTGGTCACACTACGAGCAGTACTTC
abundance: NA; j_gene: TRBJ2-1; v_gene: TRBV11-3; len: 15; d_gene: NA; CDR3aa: CASSLDSGVRNEQFF; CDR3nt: TGTGCCAGCAGCTTAGACTCGGGAGTAAGGAATGAGCAGTTCTTC
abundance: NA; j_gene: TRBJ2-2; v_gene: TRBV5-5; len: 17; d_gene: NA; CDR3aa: CASSLAARSIGTGELFF; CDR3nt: TGTGCCAGCAGCTTGGCGGCTAGGTCTATTGGGACCGGGGAGCTGTTTTTT
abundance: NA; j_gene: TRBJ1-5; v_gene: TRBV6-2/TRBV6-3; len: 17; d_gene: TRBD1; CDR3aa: CASSGGQGVFDNQPQHF; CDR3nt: TGTGCCAGCAGCGGGGGACAGGGGGTCTTTGACAATCAGCCCCAGCATTTT
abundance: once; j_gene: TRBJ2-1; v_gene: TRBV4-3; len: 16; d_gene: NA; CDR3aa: CASSQDRSLPNNEQFF; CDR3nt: TGCGCCAGCAGCCAAGATCGGTCCTTACCGAACAATGAGCAGTTCTTC
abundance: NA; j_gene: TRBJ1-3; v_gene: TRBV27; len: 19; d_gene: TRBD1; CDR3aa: CASSSPGQRTRKPNNTIYF; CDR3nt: TGTGCCAGCAGCTCCCCGGGACAGCGGACCCGGAAACCTAACAACACCATATATTTT
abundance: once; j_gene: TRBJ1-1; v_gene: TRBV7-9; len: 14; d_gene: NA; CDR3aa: CASSRGVANTEAFF; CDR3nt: TGTGCCAGCAGCCGGGGGGTGGCGAACACTGAAGCTTTCTTT
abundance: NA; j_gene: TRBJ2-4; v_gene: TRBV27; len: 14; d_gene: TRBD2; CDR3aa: CASSYGRVGDIQYF; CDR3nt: TGTGCCAGCAGTTATGGGAGGGTAGGGGACATTCAGTACTTC
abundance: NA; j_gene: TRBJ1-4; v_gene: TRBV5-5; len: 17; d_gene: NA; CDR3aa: CASSLAHLVATNEKLFF; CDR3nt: TGTGCCAGCAGCTTGGCCCACCTGGTAGCAACTAATGAAAAACTGTTTTTT
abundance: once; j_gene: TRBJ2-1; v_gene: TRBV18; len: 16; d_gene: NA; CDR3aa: CASSPRPRDGMDEQFF; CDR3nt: TGTGCCAGCTCACCACGTCCCCGGGATGGTATGGATGAGCAGTTCTTC
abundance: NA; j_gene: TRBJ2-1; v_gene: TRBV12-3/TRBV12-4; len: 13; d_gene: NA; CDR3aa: CASSFTQNNEQFF; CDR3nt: TGTGCCAGCAGTTTTACACAGAACAATGAGCAGTTCTTC
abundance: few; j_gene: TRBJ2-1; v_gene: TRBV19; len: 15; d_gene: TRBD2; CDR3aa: CASSLLAATYNEQFF; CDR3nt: TGTGCCAGTAGTTTGCTAGCGGCCACTTACAATGAGCAGTTCTTC
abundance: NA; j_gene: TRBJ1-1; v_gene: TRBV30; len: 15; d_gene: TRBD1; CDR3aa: CAWTGLGTANTEAFF; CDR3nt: TGTGCCTGGACGGGTTTAGGGACAGCTAACACTGAAGCTTTCTTT
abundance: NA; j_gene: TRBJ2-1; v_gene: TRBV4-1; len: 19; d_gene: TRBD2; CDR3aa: CASSQSTSGGPRNGNEQFF; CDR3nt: TGCGCCAGCAGCCAATCGACTAGCGGAGGTCCCCGGAACGGCAATGAGCAGTTCTTC
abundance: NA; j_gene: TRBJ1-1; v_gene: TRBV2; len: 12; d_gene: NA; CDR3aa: CASIGGGTEAFF; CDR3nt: TGTGCCAGCATCGGTGGCGGCACTGAAGCTTTCTTT
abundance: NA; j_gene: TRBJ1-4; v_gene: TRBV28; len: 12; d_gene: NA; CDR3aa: CASSLGGEKLFF; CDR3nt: TGTGCCAGCAGTTTAGGCGGTGAAAAACTGTTTTTT
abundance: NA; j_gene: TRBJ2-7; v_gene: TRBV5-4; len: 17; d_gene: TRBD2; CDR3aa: CASSQPVYRTSEYEQYF; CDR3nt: TGTGCCAGCAGCCAGCCAGTGTACAGGACTAGCGAATACGAGCAGTACTTC
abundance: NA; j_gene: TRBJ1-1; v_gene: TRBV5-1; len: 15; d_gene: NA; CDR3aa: CASSLQTGIATEAFF; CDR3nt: TGCGCCAGCAGCTTACAAACAGGCATAGCCACTGAAGCTTTCTTT
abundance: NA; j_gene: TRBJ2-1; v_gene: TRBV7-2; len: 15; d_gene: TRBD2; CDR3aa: CASTVAGAPYNEQFF; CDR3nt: TGTGCCAGCACCGTAGCGGGAGCCCCGTACAATGAGCAGTTCTTC
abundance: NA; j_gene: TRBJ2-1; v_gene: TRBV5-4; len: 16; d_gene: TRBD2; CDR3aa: CASSFRLAGIMGEQFF; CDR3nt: TGTGCCAGCAGCTTCCGACTAGCGGGGATCATGGGTGAGCAGTTCTTC
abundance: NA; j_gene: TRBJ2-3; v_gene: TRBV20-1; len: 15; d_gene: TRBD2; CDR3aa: CSASGTSAGTDTQYF; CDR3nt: TGCAGTGCTAGTGGGACTAGCGCTGGCACAGATACGCAGTATTTT
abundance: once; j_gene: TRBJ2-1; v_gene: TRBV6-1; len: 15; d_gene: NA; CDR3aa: CASSQAKGQGAEQFF; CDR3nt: TGTGCCAGCAGTCAAGCCAAGGGGCAAGGGGCTGAGCAGTTCTTC
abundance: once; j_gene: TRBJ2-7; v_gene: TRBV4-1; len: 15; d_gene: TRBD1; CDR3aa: CASSQDQGVLYEQYF; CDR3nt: TGCGCCAGCAGCCAAGACCAGGGGGTGCTCTACGAGCAGTACTTC
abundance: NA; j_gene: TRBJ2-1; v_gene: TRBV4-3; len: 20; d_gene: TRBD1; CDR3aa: CASSQDKPPGQGAGYNEQFF; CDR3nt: TGCGCCAGCAGCCAAGATAAACCACCGGGACAGGGGGCTGGTTACAATGAGCAGTTCTTC
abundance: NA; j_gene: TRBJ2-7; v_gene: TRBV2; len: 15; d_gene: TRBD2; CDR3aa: CASSFGLAGGYEQYF; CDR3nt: TGTGCCAGCAGTTTCGGACTAGCGGGAGGGTACGAGCAGTACTTC
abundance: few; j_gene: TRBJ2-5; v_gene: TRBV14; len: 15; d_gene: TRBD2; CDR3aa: CASSLTSGSRETQYF; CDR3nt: TGTGCCAGCAGCCTTACTAGCGGGAGCCGGGAGACCCAGTACTTC
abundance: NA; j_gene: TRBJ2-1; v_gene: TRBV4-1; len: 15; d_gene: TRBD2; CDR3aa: CASSLSGLRKNEQFF; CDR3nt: TGCGCCAGCAGCCTATCGGGACTAAGAAAGAATGAGCAGTTCTTC
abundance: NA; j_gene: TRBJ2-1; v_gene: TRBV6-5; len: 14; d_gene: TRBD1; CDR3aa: CASIRDSPFDEQFF; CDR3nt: TGTGCCAGCATCCGGGACAGCCCCTTTGATGAGCAGTTCTTC
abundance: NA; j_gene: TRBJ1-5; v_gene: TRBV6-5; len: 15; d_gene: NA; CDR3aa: CASSYTTGSNQPQHF; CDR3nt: TGTGCCAGCAGTTACACCACAGGGTCCAATCAGCCCCAGCATTTT
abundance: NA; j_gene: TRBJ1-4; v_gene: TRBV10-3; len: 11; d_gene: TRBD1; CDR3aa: CAARGNEKLFF; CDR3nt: TGTGCCGCCAGGGGGAATGAAAAACTGTTTTTT
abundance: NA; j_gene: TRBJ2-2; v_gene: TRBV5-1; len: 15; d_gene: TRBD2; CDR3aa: CASSRGLAGGAELFF; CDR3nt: TGCGCCAGCAGCAGGGGACTAGCGGGAGGCGCGGAGCTGTTTTTT
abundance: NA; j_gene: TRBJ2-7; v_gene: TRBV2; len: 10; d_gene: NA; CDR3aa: CASRQVEQYF; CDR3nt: TGTGCCAGCAGACAGGTCGAGCAGTACTTC
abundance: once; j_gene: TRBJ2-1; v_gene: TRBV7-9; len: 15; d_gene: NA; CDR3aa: CASRVEGRSDNEQFF; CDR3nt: TGTGCCAGCAGGGTAGAGGGCAGGTCGGACAATGAGCAGTTCTTC
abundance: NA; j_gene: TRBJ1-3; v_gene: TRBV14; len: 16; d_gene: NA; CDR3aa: CASSPRASFSGNTIYF; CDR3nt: TGTGCCAGCAGCCCTAGAGCCAGTTTCTCTGGAAACACCATATATTTT
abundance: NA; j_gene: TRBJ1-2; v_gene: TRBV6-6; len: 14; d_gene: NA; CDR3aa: CASSSVPTGYGYTF; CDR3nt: TGTGCCAGCAGTTCGGTCCCCACAGGCTATGGCTACACCTTC